This TCR beta chain was found in a study of shared clonotypes between healthy human individuals. About this clone: The target antigen is unknown.

Study results and caveats: A small donor pool kept down the genetic and exposure-history diversity that was represented.

Repertoires were generated with immunoSEQ multiplex PCR, while TCRdb's copy carries only in-frame clones and drops some. Here the sample spans millions of clones, approximately 90% being singletons. Germline V gene data show CDR1 as GTSNPN and CDR2 as SVGIG (reference sequence). Trimming removed 4 bases from V and 7 bases from J, with 17 bases in between. The CDR3 loop spans 15 amino acids. This sequence was found in a man between 18 and 35 years old in good health. Sequences were obtained from naive CD4+ T cells sorted from blood. The subset is: CD45RA+ positively selected. The J gene is TRBJ1-6, the V gene TRBV30; weak D call: TRBD1 (6 bases). This chain's CDR3 is CAWTLPQGLNSPLHF. DNA of the CDR3: TGTGCCTGGACCCTCCCCCAGGGGTTGAATTCACCCCTCCACTTT.